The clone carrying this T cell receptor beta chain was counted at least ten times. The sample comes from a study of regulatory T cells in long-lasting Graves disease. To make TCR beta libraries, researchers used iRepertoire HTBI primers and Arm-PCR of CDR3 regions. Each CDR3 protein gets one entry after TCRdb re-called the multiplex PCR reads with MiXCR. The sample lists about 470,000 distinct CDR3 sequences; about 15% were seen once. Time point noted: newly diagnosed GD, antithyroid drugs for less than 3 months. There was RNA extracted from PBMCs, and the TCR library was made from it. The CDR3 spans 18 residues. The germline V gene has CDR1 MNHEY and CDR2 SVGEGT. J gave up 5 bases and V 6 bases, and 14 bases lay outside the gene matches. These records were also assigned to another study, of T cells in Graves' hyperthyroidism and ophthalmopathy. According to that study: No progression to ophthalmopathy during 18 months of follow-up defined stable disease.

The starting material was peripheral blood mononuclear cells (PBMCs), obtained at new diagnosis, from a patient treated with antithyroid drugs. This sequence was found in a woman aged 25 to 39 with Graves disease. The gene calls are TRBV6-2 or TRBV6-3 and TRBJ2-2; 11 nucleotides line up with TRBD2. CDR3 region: CASRKTSGSYVKTGELFF. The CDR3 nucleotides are TGTGCCAGCAGAAAAACTAGCGGGAGTTATGTAAAAACCGGGGAGCTGTTTTTT.